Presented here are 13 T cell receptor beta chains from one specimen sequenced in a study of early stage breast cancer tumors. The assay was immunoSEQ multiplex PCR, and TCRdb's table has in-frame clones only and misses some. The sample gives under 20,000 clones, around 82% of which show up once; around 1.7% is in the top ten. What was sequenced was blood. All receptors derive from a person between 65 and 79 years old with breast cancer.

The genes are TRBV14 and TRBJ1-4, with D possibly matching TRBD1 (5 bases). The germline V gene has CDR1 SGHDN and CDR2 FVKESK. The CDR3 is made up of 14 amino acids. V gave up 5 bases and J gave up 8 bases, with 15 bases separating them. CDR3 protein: CASSFASRGEKLFF. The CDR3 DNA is TGTGCCAGCAGCTTCGCATCAAGGGGCGAAAAACTGTTTTTT.

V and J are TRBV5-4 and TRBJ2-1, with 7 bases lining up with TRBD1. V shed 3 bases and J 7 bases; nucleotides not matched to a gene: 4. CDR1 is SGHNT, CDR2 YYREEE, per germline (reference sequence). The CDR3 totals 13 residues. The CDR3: CASSSQGTNEQFF. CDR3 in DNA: TGTGCCAGCAGCTCACAGGGGACGAATGAGCAGTTCTTC.

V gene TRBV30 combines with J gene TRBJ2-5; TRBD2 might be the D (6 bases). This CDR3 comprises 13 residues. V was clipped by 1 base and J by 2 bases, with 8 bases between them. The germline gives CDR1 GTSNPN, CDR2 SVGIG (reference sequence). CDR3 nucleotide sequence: TGTGCCTGGAGTGCAGGGACTCAAGAGACCCAGTACTTC. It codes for CAWSAGTQETQYF.

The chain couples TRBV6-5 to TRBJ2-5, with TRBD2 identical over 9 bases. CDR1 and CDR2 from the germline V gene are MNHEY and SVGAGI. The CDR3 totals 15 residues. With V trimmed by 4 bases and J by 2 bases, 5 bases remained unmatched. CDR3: CASSFRGGEQETQYF. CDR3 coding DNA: TGTGCCAGCAGTTTTCGCGGGGGGGAACAAGAGACCCAGTACTTC.

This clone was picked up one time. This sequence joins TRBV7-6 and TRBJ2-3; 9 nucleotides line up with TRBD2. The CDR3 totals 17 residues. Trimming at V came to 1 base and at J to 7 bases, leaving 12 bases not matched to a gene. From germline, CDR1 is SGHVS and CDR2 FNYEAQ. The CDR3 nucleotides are TGTGCCAGCAGCTTAGGTCCGCTAGCGGGGAGGAGTAATACGCAGTATTTT. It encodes CASSLGPLAGRSNTQYF.

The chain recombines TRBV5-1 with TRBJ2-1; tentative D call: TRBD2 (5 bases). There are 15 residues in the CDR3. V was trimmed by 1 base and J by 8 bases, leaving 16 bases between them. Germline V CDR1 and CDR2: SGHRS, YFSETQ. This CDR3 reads CASSLSGSNNYEQFF. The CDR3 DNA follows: TGCGCCAGCAGCTTGTCGGGGTCTAATAACTATGAGCAGTTCTTC. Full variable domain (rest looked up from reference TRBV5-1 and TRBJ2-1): KAGVTQTPRYLIKTRGQQVTLSCSPISGHRSVSWYQQTPGQGLQFLFEYFSETQRNKGNFPGRFSGRQFSNSRSEMNVSTLELGDSALYLCASSLSGSNNYEQFFGPGTRLTVL.

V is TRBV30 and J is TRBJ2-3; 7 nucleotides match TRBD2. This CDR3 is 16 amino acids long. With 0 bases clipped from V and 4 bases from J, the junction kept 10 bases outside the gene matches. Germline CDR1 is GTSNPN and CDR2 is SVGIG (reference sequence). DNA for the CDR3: TGTGCCTGGAGTGTATCAGGTGCAGCGGGGTCAGATACGCAGTATTTT. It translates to CAWSVSGAAGSDTQYF.

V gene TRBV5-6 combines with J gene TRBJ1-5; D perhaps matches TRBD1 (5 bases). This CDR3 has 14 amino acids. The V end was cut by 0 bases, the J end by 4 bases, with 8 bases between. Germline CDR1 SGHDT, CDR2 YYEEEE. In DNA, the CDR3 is TGTGCCAGCAGCTTGGCCGGGGGGAATCAGCCCCAGCATTTT. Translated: CASSLAGGNQPQHF.

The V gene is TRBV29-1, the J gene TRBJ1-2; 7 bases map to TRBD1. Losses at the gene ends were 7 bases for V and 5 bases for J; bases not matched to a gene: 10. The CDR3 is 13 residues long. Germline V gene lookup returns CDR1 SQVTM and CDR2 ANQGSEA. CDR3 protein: CSAQTGTGYGYTF. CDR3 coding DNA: TGCAGCGCTCAGACAGGGACGGGGTATGGCTACACCTTC.

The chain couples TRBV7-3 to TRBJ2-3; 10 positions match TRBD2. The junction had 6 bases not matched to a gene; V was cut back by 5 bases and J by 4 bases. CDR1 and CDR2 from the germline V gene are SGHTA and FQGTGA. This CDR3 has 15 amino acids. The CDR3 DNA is TGTGCCAGCAGCGAGAAAGCGGGGGGGCCAGATACGCAGTATTTT. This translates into CASSEKAGGPDTQYF.

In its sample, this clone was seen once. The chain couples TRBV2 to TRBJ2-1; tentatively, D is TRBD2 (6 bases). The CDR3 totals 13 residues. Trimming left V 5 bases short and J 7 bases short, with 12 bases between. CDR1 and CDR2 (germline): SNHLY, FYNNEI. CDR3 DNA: TGTGCCAGCAGTAGGAGGGTCGGAAATGAGCAGTTCTTC. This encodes CASSRRVGNEQFF.

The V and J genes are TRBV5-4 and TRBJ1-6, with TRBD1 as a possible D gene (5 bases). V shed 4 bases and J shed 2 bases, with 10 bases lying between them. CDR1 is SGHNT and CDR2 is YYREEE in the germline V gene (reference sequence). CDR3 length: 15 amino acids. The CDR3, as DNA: TGTGCCAGCAGCCTAGACAGCGCCTATAATTCACCCCTCCACTTT. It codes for CASSLDSAYNSPLHF.

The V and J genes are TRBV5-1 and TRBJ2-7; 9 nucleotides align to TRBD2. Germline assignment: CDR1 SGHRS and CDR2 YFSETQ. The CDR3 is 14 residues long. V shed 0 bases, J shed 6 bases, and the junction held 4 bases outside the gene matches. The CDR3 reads CASSLGGGASEQYF. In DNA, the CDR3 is TGCGCCAGCAGCTTGGGCGGGGGGGCCTCCGAGCAGTACTTC.